These 9 T cell receptor beta chains were sequenced from one sample in a study of cytomegalovirus exposure and HLA in healthy donors. PCR used 60 Vbeta primers and 13 Jbeta primers. Sequencing used immunoSEQ multiplex PCR; TCRdb keeps in-frame clones, though not all of them. There are under 200,000 clones in the sample; 65% to 70% occur only once, and around 4.5% lies in the top ten. The sample consisted of PBMCs. These receptors all come from a woman younger than 30 in good health and CMV-seropositive.

A note on this clone: The sample carries other DNA sequences with the same CDR3. The DNA of the CDR3 is TGTGCCAGCAGTTTCCCGACAGGGGGACGACACACAGATACGCAGTATTTT. It codes for CASSFPTGGRHTDTQYF. The rearrangement uses TRBV27 and TRBJ2-3; TRBD1 agrees at 9 bases. Germline V gene data show CDR1 as MNHEY and CDR2 as SMNVEV (reference sequence). J gave up 2 bases and V 3 bases, and 9 bases lay outside the gene matches. The CDR3 runs to 17 residues.

This chain links TRBV5-1 with TRBJ2-7; 11 bases are shared with TRBD2. Losses at the gene ends were 1 base for V and 3 bases for J; bases not matched to a gene: 6. The CDR3 totals 16 residues. Germline loops: CDR1 SGHRS, CDR2 YFSETQ. CDR3: CASSLLMGTSGYEQYF. The CDR3 DNA sequence: TGCGCCAGCAGCTTGTTAATGGGGACTAGCGGCTACGAGCAGTACTTC.

Written as DNA, the CDR3 is TGTGCCAGTAGTATCTGGTCGGGGACAGGGGGTGAAGCTTTCTTT. Residues: CASSIWSGTGGEAFF. This rearrangement joins TRBV19 to TRBJ1-1, with TRBD1 matching 11 bases. This CDR3 region has 15 residues. V lost 3 bases and J lost 7; bases outside the gene matches: 7. Germline assignment: CDR1 LNHDA and CDR2 SQIVND (reference sequence).

The V and J genes are TRBV28 and TRBJ2-1; 11 nucleotides align to TRBD2. The ends lost 5 bases at V and 0 bases at J; junction bases unmatched: 15. The CDR3 loop spans 20 amino acids. Germline lookup yields CDR1 MDHEN and CDR2 SYDVKM. CDR3 in amino acids: CASSPLSRLAGGLSYNEQFF. The CDR3 coding sequence is TGTGCCAGCAGTCCTCTTTCCCGGCTAGCGGGAGGACTCTCCTACAATGAGCAGTTCTTC.

The chain is built from TRBV6-6 and TRBJ1-5; the match to TRBD1 covers 7 bases. CDR3 length equals 14 residues. The germline CDR1 and CDR2 sequences are MNHNY and SVGAGI (reference sequence). V lost 6 bases and J lost 2; bases outside the gene matches: 4. CDR3 coding DNA: TGTGCCAGCAGCCGGACAGGTGGCAATCAGCCCCAGCATTTT. Protein product: CASSRTGGNQPQHF.

V is TRBV27 and J is TRBJ2-3; the match to TRBD2 covers 13 bases. Trimming removed 4 bases from V and 2 bases from J; junction bases left unmatched: 6. The germline V gene encodes CDR1 MNHEY and CDR2 SMNVEV (reference sequence). The CDR3 consists of 17 residues. CDR3: CASSSTGTSGTTDTQYF. The CDR3 DNA is TGTGCCAGCAGTTCCACCGGGACTAGCGGGACCACAGATACGCAGTATTTT.

This clone was observed a few times. The genes are TRBV7-9 and TRBJ2-7; TRBD1 matches 8 bases. The CDR3 totals 14 residues. CDR1 is SEHNR, CDR2 FQNEAQ, per germline (reference sequence). The V gene end was trimmed by 5 bases and the J gene end by 4 bases; junction bases not matched to a gene: 7. The CDR3, as DNA: TGTGCCAGCAGCGCTTCCGGGACAGGATACGAGCAGTACTTC. This encodes CASSASGTGYEQYF.

This clone was seen a few times. The chain recombines TRBV18 with TRBJ1-1; maybe TRBD1 (5 bases). CDR3 length equals 14 residues. CDR1 KGHSH and CDR2 LQKENI come from the germline V gene. The ends were cut back, 0 bases at V and 5 bases at J, with 10 bases in the middle. This chain's CDR3 is CASSPPLGRTEAFF. The CDR3, as DNA: TGTGCCAGCTCACCACCGTTGGGGCGGACTGAAGCTTTCTTT. The full variable domain, in which reference TRBV18 and TRBJ1-1 provide the parts outside the CDR3, is NAGVMQNPRHLVRRRGQEARLRCSPMKGHSHVYWYRQLPEEGLKFMVYLQKENIIDESGMPKERFSAEFPKEGPSILRIQQVVRGDSAAYFCASSPPLGRTEAFFGQGTRLTVV.

The V call is TRBV11-3, the J call TRBJ2-5; 8 bases agree with TRBD2. V was pared by 4 bases and J by 5 bases, with 6 bases of the junction left unmatched. The V gene's germline CDR1 is SGHNT and CDR2 YENEEA. The CDR3 is 14 amino acids. For the CDR3, the DNA is TGTGCCAGCAGCTCGGGACTAGACGATGAGACCCAGTACTTC. This encodes CASSSGLDDETQYF.